Listed here are 2 T cell receptor beta chains from one sample, sequenced in a study of T cell repertoires in cytomegalovirus infection. The antigens these receptors bind are not known. TCRdb passed the reads through MiXCR, listing each CDR3 protein once. This table holds approximately 390,000 distinct CDR3 sequences, about 35% found once. The starting material was cultured PBMCs, obtained from culture after CMV antigen stimulation. The receptors stem from a human donor in good health (CMV status not recorded). Some clones in this sample may be carry-over from other donors' samples.

This clonotype was seen a few times. V is TRBV20-1 and J is TRBJ2-3; 10 bases align to TRBD2. CDR1 DFQATT and CDR2 SNEGSKA come from the germline V gene (reference sequence). The CDR3 spans 15 residues. Trimming took 5 bases from V and 1 from J; bases not matched to a gene: 6. DNA for the CDR3: TGCAGTGCTTCCGGACTAGCGGAGGGCACAGATACGCAGTATTTT. Residues: CSASGLAEGTDTQYF.

This clonotype was observed a few times. The chain recombines TRBV12-3 or TRBV12-4 with TRBJ1-2; D is undetermined. This CDR3 is built from 12 residues. The germline V and J ends were trimmed by 7 bases and 7 bases, with 13 bases remaining between them. The CDR3 protein is CASTWVPPGYTF. CDR3 bases: TGTGCCAGCACTTGGGTCCCCCCTGGCTACACCTTC.